The T cell receptor (beta chain) described here comes from a study of shared clonotypes between healthy human individuals. Study observations and caveats: How much donors shared clonotypes was expected to be affected by sequencing depth.

Execution of the assay was at deep level. The method was immunoSEQ multiplex PCR; TCRdb's version includes in-frame clones alone and lacks a portion of them. The sample carries around 200,000 clones, 66% recorded once. In the case of this clone: Antigen: not known.

The ends lost 6 bases at V and 2 bases at J; junction bases unmatched: 6. The germline gives CDR1 SNHLY, CDR2 FYNNEI. The CDR3 loop spans 15 amino acids. This TCR derives from a man aged 30 to 39 in good health. The specimen sequenced was memory CD4+ T cells sorted from blood. Subset: CD45RA-negative fraction. The chain couples TRBV2 to TRBJ1-5; TRBD1 matches 8 bases. The CDR3 DNA reads as TGTGCCAGCAGCGTAGGACAGGGCCGCAATCAGCCCCAGCATTTT. Amino acids: CASSVGQGRNQPQHF.